This TCR beta chain was obtained from a study of T-cell reconstitution after alpha-beta-depleted transplantation in children. Points from the study as a whole: Counts and diversity of T cells one year after transplant came mostly from newly produced T cells. Several hundred expanded graft clones reportedly were the source of alpha-beta T cells about two months after transplant.

Molecular barcoding with unique molecular identifiers was used for the TCRbeta library. Each CDR3 protein gets one entry after TCRdb re-called the PCR reads with MiXCR. This sample has 750,000 to 950,000 distinct CDR3 sequences, with roughly 15% found just once. Note on this clonotype: The antigen is not known.

The germline V and J ends were trimmed by 1 base and 6 bases, with 9 bases remaining between them. This CDR3 is built from 13 residues. Germline lookup yields CDR1 SGHTA and CDR2 FQGTGA. The sequenced sample was PBMCs, mostly from graft donor cells, obtained 360 days after TCRalphabeta/CD19-depleted stem cell transplant. This sequence was found in a male patient younger than 18 who had a stem cell transplant for acute lymphoblastic leukemia, so the T cells may come from the graft donor. The rearrangement uses TRBV7-3 and TRBJ1-2; no firm D call. CDR3 region: CASSLKRIDGYTF. As DNA, the CDR3 is TGTGCCAGCAGCTTAAAGCGCATTGATGGCTACACCTTC.